Given below is one T cell receptor beta chain in context. The antigen is not known. Method: immunoSEQ multiplex PCR; TCRdb's copy keeps in-frame clones and lacks some. The sample records tens of thousands of clones, 80% being singletons. The CDR3 has 16 residues. The V gene lost 0 bases and the J gene lost 1 base, with 12 bases spanning the gap. Germline V gene sequence: CDR1 MGHRA, CDR2 YSYEKL. This entry comes from a study of Siglec-9 on CD8 T cells in melanoma. Overall study findings and caveats: Siglec-9 reportedly marks and regulates an effector memory CD8+ T-cell subset apparently accumulating in melanoma tumors.

This clonotype was obtained from a human donor in good health. The chain links TRBV4-1 to TRBJ1-2, with D possibly TRBD1 on 5 matching bases. The sequenced material came from Siglec-9- CD8+ T cells sorted from blood. CDR3 protein: CASSQDGTGINYGYTF. CDR3 nucleotide sequence: TGCGCCAGCAGCCAAGATGGTACAGGAATTAACTATGGCTACACCTTC.